Detailed here is one T cell receptor (beta chain). Trimming removed 0 bases from V and 6 bases from J; junction bases left unmatched: 9. The CDR3 loop spans 17 amino acids. Germline V gene data show CDR1 as SGHRS and CDR2 as YFSETQ. Data came from immunoSEQ multiplex PCR; TCRdb stores just in-frame clones and leaves some out. The sample holds tens of thousands of clones; about 89% are singletons and the top ten take about 7.3%. The sample is drawn from a study of PD-L1 blockade in urothelial cancer. Overall study context: Patients initiated atezolizumab in the mid-2010s at 1,200 mg intravenously every 3 weeks. Blood analysis occurred 3 weeks (second dose) and 6 weeks after treatment start.

The sample's time point: peripheral blood 6 weeks after treatment start. The sequence was collected from a man aged 65-85 years with urothelial cancer. Material: PBMCs, obtained around atezolizumab (anti-PD-L1) treatment. The J gene is TRBJ2-1, the V gene TRBV5-1; 10 bases are a match to TRBD2. This chain's CDR3 is CASSLAPRAGGRNEQFF. CDR3 DNA: TGCGCCAGCAGCTTGGCCCCCAGAGCGGGAGGGCGCAATGAGCAGTTCTTC.